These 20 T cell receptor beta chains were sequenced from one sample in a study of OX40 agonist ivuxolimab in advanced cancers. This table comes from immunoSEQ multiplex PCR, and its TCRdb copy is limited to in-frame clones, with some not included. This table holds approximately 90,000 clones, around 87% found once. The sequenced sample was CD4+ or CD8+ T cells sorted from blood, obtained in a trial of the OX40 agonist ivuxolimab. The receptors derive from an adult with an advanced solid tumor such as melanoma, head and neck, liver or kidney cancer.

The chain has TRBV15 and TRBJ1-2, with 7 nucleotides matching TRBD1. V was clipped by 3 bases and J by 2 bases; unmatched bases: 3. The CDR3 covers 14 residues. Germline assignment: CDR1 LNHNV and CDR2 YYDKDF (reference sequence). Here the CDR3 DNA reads TGTGCCACCAGCAGCCGGGACAGAAACTATGGCTACACCTTC. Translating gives CATSSRDRNYGYTF.

This CDR3 reads CASSPQNSYNEQFF. CDR3 DNA sequence: TGTGCCAGCAGCCCCCAGAACTCCTACAATGAGCAGTTCTTC. The chain combines TRBV5-4 with TRBJ2-1, with unresolved D. CDR1 is SGHNT, CDR2 YYREEE, per germline (reference sequence). The V gene lost 4 bases and the J gene lost 0 bases, with 8 bases spanning the gap. The CDR3 spans 14 residues.

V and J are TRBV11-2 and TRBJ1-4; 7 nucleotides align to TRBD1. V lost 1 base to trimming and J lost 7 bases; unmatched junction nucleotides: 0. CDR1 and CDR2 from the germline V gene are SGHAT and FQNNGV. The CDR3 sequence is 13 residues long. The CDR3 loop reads CASSLGDSEKLFF. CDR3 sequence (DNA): TGTGCCAGCAGCTTAGGGGACAGTGAAAAACTGTTTTTT.

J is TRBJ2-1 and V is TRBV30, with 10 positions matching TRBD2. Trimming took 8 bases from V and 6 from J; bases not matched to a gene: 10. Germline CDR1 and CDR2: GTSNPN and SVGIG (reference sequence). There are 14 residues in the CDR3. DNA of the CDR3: TGTGCCGGCCTTTGGGCTAGCGGGGGCAATGAGCAGTTCTTC. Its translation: CAGLWASGGNEQFF.

The CDR3 reads CASSVGQHSNQPQHF. CDR3 DNA: TGTGCCAGCAGTGTTGGACAGCATAGCAATCAGCCCCAGCATTTT. This chain uses TRBV6-1 with TRBJ1-5; maybe TRBD1 (6 bases). Germline assignment: CDR1 MNHNS and CDR2 SASEGT. The CDR3 contains 15 residues. Deletions cut 4 bases from V and 0 bases from J, with 10 bases between.

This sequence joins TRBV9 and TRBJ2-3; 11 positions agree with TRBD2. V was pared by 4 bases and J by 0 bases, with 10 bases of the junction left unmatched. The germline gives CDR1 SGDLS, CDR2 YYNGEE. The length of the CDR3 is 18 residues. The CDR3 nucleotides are TGTGCCAGCAGCTCAGGGACTAGCGGAACTATTAGCACAGATACGCAGTATTTT. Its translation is CASSSGTSGTISTDTQYF.

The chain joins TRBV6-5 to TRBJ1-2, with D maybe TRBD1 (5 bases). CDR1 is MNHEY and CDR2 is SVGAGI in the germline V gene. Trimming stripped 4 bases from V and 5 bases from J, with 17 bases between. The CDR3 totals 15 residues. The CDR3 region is CASSFGAVPPYGYTF. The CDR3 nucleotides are TGTGCCAGCAGTTTCGGGGCCGTCCCTCCATATGGCTACACCTTC.

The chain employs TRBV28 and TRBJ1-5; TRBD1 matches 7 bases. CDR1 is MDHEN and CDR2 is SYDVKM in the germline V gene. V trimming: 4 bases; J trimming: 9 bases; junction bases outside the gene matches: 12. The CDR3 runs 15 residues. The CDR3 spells CASSSRQGPGVPQHF. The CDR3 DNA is TGTGCCAGCAGTTCCCGACAGGGCCCGGGGGTGCCCCAGCATTTT.

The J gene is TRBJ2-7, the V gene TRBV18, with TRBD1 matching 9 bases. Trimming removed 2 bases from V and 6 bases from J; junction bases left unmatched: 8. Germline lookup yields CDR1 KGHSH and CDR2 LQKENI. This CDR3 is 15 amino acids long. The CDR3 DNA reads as TGTGCCAGCTCACCAGGGGCGGACAGGGGTTCCGAGCAGTACGTC. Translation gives CASSPGADRGSEQYV.

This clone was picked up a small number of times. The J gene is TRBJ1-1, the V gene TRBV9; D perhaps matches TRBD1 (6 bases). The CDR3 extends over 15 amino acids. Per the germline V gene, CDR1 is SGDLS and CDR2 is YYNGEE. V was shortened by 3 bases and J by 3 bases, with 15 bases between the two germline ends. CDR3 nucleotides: TGTGCCAGCAGCGGAACAGGGAGTCCGGACACTGAAGCTTTCTTT. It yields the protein CASSGTGSPDTEAFF.

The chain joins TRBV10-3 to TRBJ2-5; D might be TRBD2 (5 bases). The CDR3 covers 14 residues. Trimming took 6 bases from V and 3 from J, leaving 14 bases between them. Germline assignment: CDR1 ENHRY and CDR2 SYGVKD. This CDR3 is CAISSLGVEETQYF. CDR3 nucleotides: TGTGCCATCAGCTCCCTCGGGGTTGAAGAGACCCAGTACTTC.

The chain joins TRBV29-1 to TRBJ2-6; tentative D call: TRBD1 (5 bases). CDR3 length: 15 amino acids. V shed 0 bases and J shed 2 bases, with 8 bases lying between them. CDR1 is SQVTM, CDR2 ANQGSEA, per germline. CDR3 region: CSVEDIGAGANVLTF. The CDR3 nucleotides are TGCAGCGTTGAAGATATAGGGGCTGGGGCCAACGTCCTGACTTTC.

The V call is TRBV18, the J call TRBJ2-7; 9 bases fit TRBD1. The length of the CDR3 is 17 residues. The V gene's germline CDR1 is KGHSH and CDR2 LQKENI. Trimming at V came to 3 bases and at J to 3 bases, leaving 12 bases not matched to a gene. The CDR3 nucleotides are TGTGCCAGCTCACCCAAAACCGTGGGACAGGGATACTACGAGCAGTACTTC. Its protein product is CASSPKTVGQGYYEQYF.

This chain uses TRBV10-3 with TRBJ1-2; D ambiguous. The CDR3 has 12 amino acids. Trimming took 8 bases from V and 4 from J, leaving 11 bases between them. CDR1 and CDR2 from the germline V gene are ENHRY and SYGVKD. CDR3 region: CAISGNGYGYTF. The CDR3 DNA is TGTGCCATCTCGGGCAATGGCTATGGCTACACCTTC.

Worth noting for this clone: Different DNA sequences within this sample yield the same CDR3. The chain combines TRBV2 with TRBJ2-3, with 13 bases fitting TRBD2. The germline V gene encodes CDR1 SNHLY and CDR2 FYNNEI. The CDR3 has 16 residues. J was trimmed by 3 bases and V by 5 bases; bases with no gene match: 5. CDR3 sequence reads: CASSPTSGRLTDTQYF. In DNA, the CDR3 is TGTGCCAGCAGTCCGACTAGCGGGAGGCTTACAGATACGCAGTATTTT.

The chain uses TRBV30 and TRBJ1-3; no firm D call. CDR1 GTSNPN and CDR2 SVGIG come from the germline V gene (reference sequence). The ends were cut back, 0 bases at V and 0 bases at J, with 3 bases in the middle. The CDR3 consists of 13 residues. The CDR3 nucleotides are TGTGCCTGGAGTGTCAGCTCTGGAAACACCATATATTTT. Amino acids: CAWSVSSGNTIYF.

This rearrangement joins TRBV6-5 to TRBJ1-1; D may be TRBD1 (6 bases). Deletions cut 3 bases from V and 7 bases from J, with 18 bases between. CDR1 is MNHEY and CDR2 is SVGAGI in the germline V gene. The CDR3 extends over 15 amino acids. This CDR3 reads CASSYRGQGKNEAFF. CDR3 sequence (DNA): TGTGCCAGCAGTTATCGGGGGCAGGGAAAAAATGAAGCTTTCTTT.

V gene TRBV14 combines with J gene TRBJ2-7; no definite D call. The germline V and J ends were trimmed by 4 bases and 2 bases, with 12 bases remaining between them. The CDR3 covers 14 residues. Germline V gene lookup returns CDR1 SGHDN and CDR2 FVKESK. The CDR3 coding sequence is TGTGCCAGCAGCCCTCGTTTGGCCGCCTACGAGCAGTACTTC. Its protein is CASSPRLAAYEQYF.

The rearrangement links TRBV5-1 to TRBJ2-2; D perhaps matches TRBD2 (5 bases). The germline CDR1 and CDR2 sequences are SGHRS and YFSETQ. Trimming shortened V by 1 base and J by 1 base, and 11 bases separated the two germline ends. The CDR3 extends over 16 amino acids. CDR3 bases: TGCGCCAGCAGCTTGATTAGGACTTTGAACACCGGGGAGCTGTTTTTT. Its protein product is CASSLIRTLNTGELFF.

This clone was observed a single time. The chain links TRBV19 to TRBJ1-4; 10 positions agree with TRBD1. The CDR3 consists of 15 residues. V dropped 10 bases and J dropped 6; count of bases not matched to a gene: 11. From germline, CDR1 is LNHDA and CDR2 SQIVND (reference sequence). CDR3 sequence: CATNHRQGADEKLFF. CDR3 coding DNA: TGTGCCACCAACCACCGACAGGGGGCGGATGAAAAACTGTTTTTT.